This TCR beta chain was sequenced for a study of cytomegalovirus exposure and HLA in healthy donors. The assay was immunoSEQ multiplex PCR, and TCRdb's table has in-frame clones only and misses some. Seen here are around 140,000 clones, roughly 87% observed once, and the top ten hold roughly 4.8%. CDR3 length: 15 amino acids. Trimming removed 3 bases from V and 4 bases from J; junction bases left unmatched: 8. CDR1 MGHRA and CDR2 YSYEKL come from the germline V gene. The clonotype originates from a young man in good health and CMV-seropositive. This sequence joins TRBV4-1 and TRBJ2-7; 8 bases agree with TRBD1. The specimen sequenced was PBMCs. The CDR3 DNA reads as TGCGCCAGCAGCCACCCCGGGACAGGAAGATACGAGCAGTACTTC. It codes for CASSHPGTGRYEQYF.